This is a list of T cell receptor beta chains from one sample in a study of blood T cell repertoires in COVID-19. Data came from immunoSEQ multiplex PCR; TCRdb stores just in-frame clones and leaves some out. Among 260,000 or so clones listed, 70% to 90% were seen once. Sequenced: PBMCs or T cells enriched from blood (not recorded which). These TCRs come from a man between 18 and 29 years old who had recovered from COVID-19. Both conserved end residues are part of each CDR3. Fields, in order: V gene, D gene, clone size, J gene, CDR3 DNA, CDR3 protein. D genes are given only for firm matches. Not all rows give a size; the values are once, few, many and, for expanded clones, a class.

TRBV3-1/TRBV3-2,.,.,TRBJ2-7,TGTGCCAGCAGCCAAGGGGGGCAATACGAGCAGTACTTC,CASSQGGQYEQYF
TRBV28,.,.,TRBJ1-3,TGTGCCAGCAGCCCTTTAGACACTGGAAACACCATATATTTT,CASSPLDTGNTIYF
TRBV12-3/TRBV12-4,.,.,TRBJ1-2,TGTGCCAGCAGTTATGGGGGCGAGGGCTACACCTTC,CASSYGGEGYTF
TRBV9,TRBD1,once,TRBJ1-2,TGTGCCAGCAGCGGACAGGGGACCCATGGCTACACCTTC,CASSGQGTHGYTF
TRBV7-9,.,.,TRBJ2-5,TGTGCCAGCAGCGCCCTGGGGGCCAGGGATCAAGAGACCCAGTACTTC,CASSALGARDQETQYF
TRBV12-5,TRBD1,.,TRBJ1-4,TGTGCTAGTGGCTTAGGACAGGGAGGTGAAAAACTGTTTTTT,CASGLGQGGEKLFF
TRBV11-3,.,few,TRBJ1-3,TGTGCCAGCAGCTTGGGCTTTGGAAACACCATATATTTT,CASSLGFGNTIYF
TRBV27,TRBD1,.,TRBJ1-2,TGTGCCAGCAGCCAAAGACAGGGTACTAACTACACCTTC,CASSQRQGTNYTF
TRBV28,TRBD2,.,TRBJ2-2,TGTGCCAGCAGTTCCTGGCTGGGACTAGCGTTAAGTGGTACCGGGGAGCTGTTTTTT,CASSSWLGLALSGTGELFF
TRBV6-5,.,.,TRBJ1-4,TGTGCCAGCACCAGTACAACTAATGAAAAACTGTTTTTT,CASTSTTNEKLFF
TRBV19,.,once,TRBJ1-1,TGTGCCAGTAGTATAGTCGCGGGCAACACTGAAGCTTTCTTT,CASSIVAGNTEAFF
TRBV10-1,.,.,TRBJ2-7,TGCGCCAGCAGTGCAGGACAGCAGTACGAGCAGTACTTC,CASSAGQQYEQYF
TRBV3-1/TRBV3-2,TRBD2,few,TRBJ2-7,TGTGCCAGCAGCCAAATCCGGGACTACCGACCCTACGAGCAGTACTTC,CASSQIRDYRPYEQYF
TRBV5-1,.,.,TRBJ2-7,TGCGCCAGCAGTCAATCCTACGAGCAGTACTTC,CASSQSYEQYF
TRBV7-9,.,.,TRBJ2-7,TGTGCCAGCAGCTTAGAGGCGGGATCAGGAGGCTACGAGCAGTACTTC,CASSLEAGSGGYEQYF
TRBV5-8,TRBD1,.,TRBJ1-2,TGTGCCAGCAGTTTCAGGGGGCGAGATGGCTACACCTTC,CASSFRGRDGYTF
TRBV24-1,.,.,TRBJ2-5,TGTGCCACCAGGTACGTAGCCTGCGTGACCCAGTACTTC,CATRYVACVTQYF
TRBV12-5,.,.,TRBJ2-1,TGTGCTAGCCGTGAAACAGGGATCTCCTACAATGAGCAGTTCTTC,CASRETGISYNEQFF
TRBV3-1/TRBV3-2,.,.,TRBJ1-5,TGTGCCAGCAGCCAAGGGGCGGGGGGAGGTCAGCCCCAGCATTTT,CASSQGAGGGQPQHF
TRBV6-6,.,.,TRBJ2-7,TGTGCCAGCAGTTACAGGGGTCTGGGAGAGCAGTACTTC,CASSYRGLGEQYF